These 32 T cell receptor beta chains were all obtained from the same sample, sequenced in a study of OX40 agonist ivuxolimab in advanced cancers. The method was the immunoSEQ multiplex PCR assay. The clones in this table, taken by TCRdb from immuneACCESS, are in-frame only. Not every clone is retained; where verified, under half of the shortfall comes from an unresolved V gene, and the cause of the rest is unknown. In this sample the table shows 20,000 to 25,000 clones, around 77% of which occur a single time. Of the sample, about 15% falls within the top ten clones. Source: CD4+ or CD8+ T cells sorted from blood, taken in a trial of the OX40 agonist ivuxolimab. Receptor source: an adult with an advanced solid tumor such as melanoma, head and neck, liver or kidney cancer.

CDR3 bases: TGTGCCAGCAGTTTTAGGGGCGAGCAGTACTTC. It codes for CASSFRGEQYF. V and J are TRBV27 and TRBJ2-5, with D perhaps matching TRBD1 (5 bases). The J call is in doubt because the DNA end fits TRBJ2-7 better. The CDR3 is 11 residues long. Germline loops: CDR1 MNHEY, CDR2 SMNVEV (reference sequence).

The chain employs TRBV13 and TRBJ2-2; D is perhaps TRBD1 (6 bases). The CDR3 contains 14 residues. Germline CDR1 and CDR2: PRHDT and FYEKMQ (reference sequence). Between the trimmed V and J ends, which lost 5 bases and 6 bases, there was a span of 13 bases. The CDR3 protein is CASSATGGSGELFF. The DNA of the CDR3 is TGTGCCAGCAGCGCTACTGGGGGCTCCGGGGAGCTGTTTTTT.

The V and J genes are TRBV9 and TRBJ2-5; D uncertain. The CDR3 contains 13 residues. CDR1 is SGDLS, CDR2 YYNGEE, per germline. V gave up 4 bases and J gave up 1 base, with 8 bases separating them. The CDR3 loop is CASSPRVQETQYF. The CDR3 DNA is TGTGCCAGCAGCCCTCGGGTCCAAGAGACCCAGTACTTC. Drawing the rest from reference TRBV9 and TRBJ2-5, the complete variable domain is DSGVTQTPKHLITATGQRVTLRCSPRSGDLSVYWYQQSLDQGLQFLIQYYNGEERAKGNILERFSAQQFPDLHSELNLSSLELGDSALYFCASSPRVQETQYFGPGTRLLVL.

This rearrangement joins TRBV7-6 to TRBJ1-2, with a possible D match to TRBD1 (5 bases). V dropped 1 base and J dropped 2 bases, with 14 bases sitting between them. This CDR3 is 16 amino acids long. Looked up from germline, CDR1 is SGHVS and CDR2 is FNYEAQ. The CDR3 is CASSLDSRELNYGYTF. The CDR3, as DNA: TGTGCCAGCAGCTTAGATAGCAGGGAACTCAACTATGGCTACACCTTC.

V and J are TRBV29-1 and TRBJ1-2; TRBD1 might be the D (5 bases). Per the germline V gene, CDR1 is SQVTM and CDR2 is ANQGSEA. V dropped 4 bases and J dropped 4 bases, with 13 bases sitting between them. This CDR3 has 13 residues. The CDR3, as DNA: TGCAGCGTTGGGGGCGCCTCCCTCTATGGCTACACCTTC. This sequence encodes CSVGGASLYGYTF.

The chain couples TRBV9 to TRBJ2-2, with D perhaps TRBD2 (6 bases). Between the trimmed V and J ends, which lost 3 bases and 6 bases, there was a span of 21 bases. CDR1 and CDR2 (germline): SGDLS, YYNGEE. CDR3 length equals 17 residues. The DNA for the CDR3 is TGTGCCAGCAGCGACTCGACTGCCGGAGGGCCCCCCGGGGAGCTGTTTTTT. Translated, it gives CASSDSTAGGPPGELFF. The full variable domain, in which reference TRBV9 and TRBJ2-2 provide the parts outside the CDR3, is DSGVTQTPKHLITATGQRVTLRCSPRSGDLSVYWYQQSLDQGLQFLIQYYNGEERAKGNILERFSAQQFPDLHSELNLSSLELGDSALYFCASSDSTAGGPPGELFFGEGSRLTVL.

This clone was detected once. The chain uses TRBV2 and TRBJ2-1, with 9 bases lining up with TRBD2. The CDR3 loop spans 13 amino acids. Per germline, CDR1 SNHLY and CDR2 FYNNEI. After removal of 6 bases from V and 8 bases from J, the junction contained 5 bases not matched to a gene. The CDR3 coding sequence is TGTGCCAGCAGAGGGACTAGCTCGGATGAGCAGTTCTTC. The encoded protein is CASRGTSSDEQFF.

This clone was counted a single time. The CDR3 DNA reads TGTGCCAGCAGCCCCTCGGGACTTAGCAATCAGCCCCAGCATTTT. This gives the protein CASSPSGLSNQPQHF. The chain links TRBV28 to TRBJ1-5, with a tentative D call TRBD1 (5 bases). The CDR3 is made up of 15 amino acids. The V end lost 6 bases, the J end lost 0 bases, and 12 bases lay between the germline ends. The germline V gene has CDR1 MDHEN and CDR2 SYDVKM.

Notes on this clone: Other DNA sequences in this sample translate to the same CDR3. V usage is TRBV7-8 and J usage is TRBJ2-5, with TRBD1 as a possible D gene (6 bases). This CDR3 region has 15 residues. Germline loops: CDR1 SGHVS, CDR2 FQNEAQ. V was clipped by 0 bases and J by 2 bases, with 10 bases between them. In DNA, the CDR3 is TGTGCCAGCAGCTTAGCGGGAACAGGGCAAGAGACCCAGTACTTC. It specifies CASSLAGTGQETQYF.

V is TRBV6-1 and J is TRBJ2-5, with TRBD1 matching 9 bases. The CDR3 has 13 residues. The germline gives CDR1 MNHNS, CDR2 SASEGT. V lost 4 bases to trimming and J lost 5 bases; unmatched junction nucleotides: 2. The CDR3 loop reads CASSGTGAETQYF. In nucleotides, the CDR3 is TGTGCCAGCAGTGGGACAGGGGCCGAGACCCAGTACTTC.

J is TRBJ1-5 and V is TRBV5-6; 8 bases are shared with TRBD1. Per the germline V gene, CDR1 is SGHDT and CDR2 is YYEEEE. The length of the CDR3 is 17 residues. V lost 2 bases to trimming and J lost 1 base; unmatched junction nucleotides: 8. CDR3 in amino acids: CASSFAGGIGSNQPQHF. The CDR3 region has the DNA TGTGCCAGCAGCTTTGCAGGGGGCATCGGAAGCAATCAGCCCCAGCATTTT.

The chain uses TRBV14 and TRBJ2-2; D not resolved. Germline loops: CDR1 SGHDN, CDR2 FVKESK. This CDR3 has 15 amino acids. Trimming took off 0 bases at V and 7 bases at J, with 12 bases between the two ends. CDR3 in DNA: TGTGCCAGCAGCCAAGATCGGGTGGCGGTCGGGGAGCTGTTTTTT. Its translation is CASSQDRVAVGELFF. Looking up the rest from reference TRBV14 and TRBJ2-2 gives the full variable domain: EAGVTQFPSHSVIEKGQTVTLRCDPISGHDNLYWYRRVMGKEIKFLLHFVKESKQDESGMPNNRFLAERTGGTYSTLKVQPAELEDSGVYFCASSQDRVAVGELFFGEGSRLTVL.

This chain uses TRBV5-6 with TRBJ1-2; D might be TRBD1 (6 bases). V lost 4 bases and J lost 4, with 20 bases in between. This CDR3 contains 16 residues. CDR1 is SGHDT and CDR2 is YYEEEE in the germline V gene. The CDR3 protein is CASSLGDNPIGYGYTF. The CDR3 DNA sequence: TGTGCCAGCAGCCTGGGGGACAACCCGATTGGCTATGGCTACACCTTC.

This clone was counted only a few times. This chain joins TRBV4-3 and TRBJ2-7; no clear D. Germline V lookup: CDR1 LGHNA, CDR2 YSLEER. This CDR3 region has 14 residues. V lost 0 bases and J 5 bases, leaving 11 bases between the germline ends. The CDR3 protein is CASSQDSGGNEQYF. CDR3 nucleotide sequence: TGCGCCAGCAGCCAAGATAGTGGTGGAAACGAGCAGTACTTC.

For the CDR3, the DNA is TGTGCCAGCAGCTTGTACAGGGGCCCGAACACTGAAGCTTTCTTT. As protein: CASSLYRGPNTEAFF. V gene TRBV5-4 combines with J gene TRBJ1-1, with 7 positions matching TRBD1. The germline CDR1 and CDR2 sequences are SGHNT and YYREEE (reference sequence). The V segment lost 1 base and the J segment 1 base; nucleotides outside the gene matches: 4. The CDR3 length is 15 residues.

The chain is built from TRBV11-2 and TRBJ2-2; 9 nucleotides match TRBD1. Germline V lookup: CDR1 SGHAT, CDR2 FQNNGV. The J segment lost 6 bases and the V segment lost 8 bases, leaving 7 bases of the junction unmatched. There are 14 residues in the CDR3. Here the CDR3 DNA reads TGTGCCAGCTGCTGGGGACAGGGTTCCGGGGAGCTGTTTTTT. Translated, it gives CASCWGQGSGELFF.

CDR3 sequence reads: CTSSQVRQGAANEKLFF. DNA of the CDR3: TGCACCAGCAGCCAAGTGCGGCAGGGGGCAGCTAATGAAAAACTGTTTTTT. The genes are TRBV1 and TRBJ1-4; the tabulated D call, TRBD1, remains unverified against the DNA. TRBV1 is deemed a pseudogene. The CDR3 runs 17 residues.

This clone appeared once. V gene TRBV30 combines with J gene TRBJ2-1; TRBD2 aligns across 9 bases. After removal of 0 bases from V and 4 bases from J, the junction contained 13 bases not matched to a gene. The CDR3 is 18 residues long. The germline V gene has CDR1 GTSNPN and CDR2 SVGIG (reference sequence). The CDR3 sequence is CAWSVPTSLAGLYNEQFF. The CDR3 DNA reads TGTGCCTGGAGTGTTCCGACCTCGCTAGCGGGGTTATACAATGAGCAGTTCTTC. Filled out from reference TRBV30 and TRBJ2-1, the complete variable domain reads SQTIHQWPATLVQPVGSPLSLECTVEGTSNPNLYWYRQAAGRGLQLLFYSVGIGQISSEVPQNLSASRPQDRQFILSSKKLLLSDSGFYLCAWSVPTSLAGLYNEQFFGPGTRLTVL.

The chain has TRBV9 and TRBJ2-5, with D possibly TRBD2 on 5 matching bases. V lost 3 bases, J lost 4 bases, and 13 bases lay in between. The CDR3 runs to 14 residues. Germline CDR1 reads SGDLS; CDR2 reads YYNGEE. The CDR3 DNA reads TGTGCCAGCAGCGCCCACGATACTAGAGAGACCCAGTACTTC. Its translation: CASSAHDTRETQYF.

The chain joins TRBV6-5 to TRBJ2-1, with D maybe TRBD1 (5 bases). Trimming pared 2 bases from V and 4 bases from J, leaving 15 bases between. The V gene's germline CDR1 is MNHEY and CDR2 SVGAGI. The CDR3 runs 16 residues. In DNA form, the CDR3 reads TGTGCCAGCAGTTACGCGACAGCTATGTATTACAATGAGCAGTTCTTC. It translates to CASSYATAMYYNEQFF.

The chain uses TRBV19 and TRBJ2-3; 12 bases are shared with TRBD2. Trimming cost V 6 bases and J 6 bases; bases outside gene matches: 4. This CDR3 is 14 amino acids long. Germline loops: CDR1 LNHDA, CDR2 SQIVND (reference sequence). CDR3 amino acids: CASSQTSGSDTQYF. In DNA form, the CDR3 reads TGTGCCAGTAGCCAGACTAGCGGGAGCGATACGCAGTATTTT.

The V and J genes are TRBV6-5 and TRBJ1-2; 8 positions agree with TRBD1. Unmatched junction bases numbered 9, after V lost 1 base and J lost 5 bases. Germline assignment: CDR1 MNHEY and CDR2 SVGAGI. CDR3 length: 16 amino acids. This chain's CDR3 is CASSYFLGQGEYGYTF. The CDR3 DNA is TGTGCCAGCAGTTACTTCCTAGGACAGGGTGAATATGGCTACACCTTC.

The chain recombines TRBV9 with TRBJ1-4; no clear D gene. Trimming cost V 0 bases and J 3 bases, with 3 bases left between them. Germline lookup yields CDR1 SGDLS and CDR2 YYNGEE. This CDR3 spans 13 amino acids. The CDR3 here is CASSVDPNEKLFF. The CDR3 nucleotides are TGTGCCAGCAGCGTAGACCCTAATGAAAAACTGTTTTTT.

V usage is TRBV27 and J usage is TRBJ1-1; D is undetermined. With 5 bases removed from V and 1 base from J, the gap between germline ends came to 11 bases. Germline values: CDR1 MNHEY, CDR2 SMNVEV (reference sequence). The CDR3 runs 14 residues. DNA of the CDR3: TGTGCCAGCAGTCCCCTAATCGGGAACACTGAAGCTTTCTTT. Translation: CASSPLIGNTEAFF.

The chain links TRBV6-5 to TRBJ2-1, with 8 nucleotides matching TRBD1. V was pared by 6 bases and J by 3 bases, with 7 bases of the junction left unmatched. Looked up from germline, CDR1 is MNHEY and CDR2 is SVGAGI. The length of the CDR3 is 15 residues. The DNA of the CDR3 is TGTGCCAGCAGCCCCGGACAGGGATACTACAATGAGCAGTTCTTC. This translates into CASSPGQGYYNEQFF.

This clone was seen just once. The chain links TRBV6-5 to TRBJ1-2; 7 bases agree with TRBD1. V dropped 6 bases and J dropped 7; count of bases not matched to a gene: 5. The CDR3 is 12 amino acids. Germline V lookup: CDR1 MNHEY, CDR2 SVGAGI. As DNA, the CDR3 is TGTGCCAGCAGCCTCAGGGGGTCTGGCTACACCTTC. This sequence encodes CASSLRGSGYTF.

This clone is labeled as medium-sized. The V gene is TRBV4-3, the J gene TRBJ1-2; the match to TRBD1 covers 7 bases. This CDR3 comprises 17 residues. Losses at the gene ends were 2 bases for V and 6 bases for J; bases not matched to a gene: 15. CDR1 is LGHNA, CDR2 YSLEER, per germline. This CDR3 reads CASSQFNRGRRGDGYTF. In DNA form, the CDR3 reads TGCGCCAGCAGCCAATTTAACAGGGGTAGACGGGGTGATGGCTACACCTTC.

Only one count was recorded for this clone. V gene TRBV19 combines with J gene TRBJ2-1; D gene uncertain. CDR3 length equals 15 residues. Germline V gives CDR1 LNHDA, CDR2 SQIVND (reference sequence). V lost 3 bases to trimming and J lost 2 bases, with 11 bases between them. The CDR3: CASSIVARTYNEQFF. The CDR3 nucleotides are TGTGCCAGTAGTATTGTCGCCCGAACCTACAATGAGCAGTTCTTC.

The gene calls are TRBV7-3 and TRBJ1-2; maybe TRBD1 (6 bases). CDR3 length equals 15 residues. From germline, CDR1 is SGHTA and CDR2 FQGTGA. Trimming cost V 4 bases and J 0 bases, with 12 bases left between them. The CDR3 spells CASSSGTLTNYGYTF. As DNA, the CDR3 is TGTGCCAGCAGCTCAGGGACACTCACTAACTATGGCTACACCTTC.

V gene TRBV5-6 combines with J gene TRBJ2-5; maybe TRBD2 (7 bases). The J call may not be correct, given that the DNA end is closer to TRBJ2-7. Looked up from germline, CDR1 is SGHDT and CDR2 is YYEEEE. The CDR3 has 19 residues. CDR3 DNA sequence: TGTGCCAGCAGCTTGGCCCCGGGGGGCCCAAACCTCAGCTCCTACGAGCAGTACTTC. Translated, it gives CASSLAPGGPNLSSYEQYF.

The genes are TRBV4-3 and TRBJ2-7, with 9 bases aligning to TRBD2. Per the germline V gene, CDR1 is LGHNA and CDR2 is YSLEER. The CDR3 spans 15 residues. Unmatched junction bases numbered 5, after V lost 3 bases and J lost 2 bases. The CDR3 bases are TGCGCCAGCAGCCACTCAGCGGGGGGAACCTACGAGCAGTACTTC. The encoded protein is CASSHSAGGTYEQYF.

The chain carries TRBV9 and TRBJ1-2; D is perhaps TRBD1 (5 bases). The germline V gene has CDR1 SGDLS and CDR2 YYNGEE. The CDR3 covers 15 residues. V lost 2 bases and J lost 1, with 12 bases in between. The CDR3 nucleotides read TGTGCCAGCAGCGTCGGGACTCCGGTTAACTATGGCTACACCTTC. Protein product: CASSVGTPVNYGYTF.